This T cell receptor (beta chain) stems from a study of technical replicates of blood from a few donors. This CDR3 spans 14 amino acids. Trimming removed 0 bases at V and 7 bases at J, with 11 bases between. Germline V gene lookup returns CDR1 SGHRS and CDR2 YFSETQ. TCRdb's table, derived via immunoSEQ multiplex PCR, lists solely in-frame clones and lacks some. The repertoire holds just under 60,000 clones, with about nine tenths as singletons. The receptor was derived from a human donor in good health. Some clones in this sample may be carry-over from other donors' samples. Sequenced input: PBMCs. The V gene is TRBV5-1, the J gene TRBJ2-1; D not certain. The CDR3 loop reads CASSLVVSANEQFF. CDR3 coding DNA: TGCGCCAGCAGCTTGGTAGTGTCCGCTAATGAGCAGTTCTTC. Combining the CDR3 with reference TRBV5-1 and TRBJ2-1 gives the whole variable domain KAGVTQTPRYLIKTRGQQVTLSCSPISGHRSVSWYQQTPGQGLQFLFEYFSETQRNKGNFPGRFSGRQFSNSRSEMNVSTLELGDSALYLCASSLVVSANEQFFGPGTRLTVL.